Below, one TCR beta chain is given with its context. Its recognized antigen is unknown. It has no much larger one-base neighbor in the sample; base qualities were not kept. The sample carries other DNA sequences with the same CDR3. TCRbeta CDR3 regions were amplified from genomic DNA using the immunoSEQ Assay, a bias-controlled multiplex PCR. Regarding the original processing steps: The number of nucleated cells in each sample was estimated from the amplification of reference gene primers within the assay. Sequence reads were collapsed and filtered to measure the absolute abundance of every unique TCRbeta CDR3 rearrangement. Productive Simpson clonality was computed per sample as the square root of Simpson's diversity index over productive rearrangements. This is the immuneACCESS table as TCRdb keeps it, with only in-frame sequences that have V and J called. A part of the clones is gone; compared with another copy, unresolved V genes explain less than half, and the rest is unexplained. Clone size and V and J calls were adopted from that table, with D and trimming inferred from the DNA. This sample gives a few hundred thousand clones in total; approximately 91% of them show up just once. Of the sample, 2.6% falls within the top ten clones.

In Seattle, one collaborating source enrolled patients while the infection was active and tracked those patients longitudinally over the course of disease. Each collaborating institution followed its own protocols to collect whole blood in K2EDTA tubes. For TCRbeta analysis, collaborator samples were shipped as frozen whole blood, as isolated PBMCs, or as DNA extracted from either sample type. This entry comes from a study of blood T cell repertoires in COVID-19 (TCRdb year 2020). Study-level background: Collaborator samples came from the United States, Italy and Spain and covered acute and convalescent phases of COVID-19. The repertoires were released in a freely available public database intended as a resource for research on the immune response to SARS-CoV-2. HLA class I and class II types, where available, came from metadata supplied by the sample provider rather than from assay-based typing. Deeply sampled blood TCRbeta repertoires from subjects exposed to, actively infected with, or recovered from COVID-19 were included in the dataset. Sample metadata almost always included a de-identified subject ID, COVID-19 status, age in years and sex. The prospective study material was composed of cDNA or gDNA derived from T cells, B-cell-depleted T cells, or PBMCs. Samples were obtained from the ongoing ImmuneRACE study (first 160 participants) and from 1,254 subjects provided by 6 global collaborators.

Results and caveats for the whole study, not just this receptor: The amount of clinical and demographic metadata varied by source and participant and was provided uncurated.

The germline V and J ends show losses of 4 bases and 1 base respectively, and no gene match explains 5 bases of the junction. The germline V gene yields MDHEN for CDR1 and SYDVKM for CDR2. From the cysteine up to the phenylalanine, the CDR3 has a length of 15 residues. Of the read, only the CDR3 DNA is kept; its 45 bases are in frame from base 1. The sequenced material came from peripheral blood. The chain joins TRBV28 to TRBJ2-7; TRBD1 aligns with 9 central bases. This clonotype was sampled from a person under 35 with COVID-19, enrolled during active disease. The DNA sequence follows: TGTGCCAGCAGTTCCTCCGGGACAGGGTCCTACGAGCAGTACTTC. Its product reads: CASSSSGTGSYEQYF.